These T cell receptor beta chains were read from a single sample in a study of response to subunit inactivated influenza vaccine. One entry per CDR3 protein, called by TCRdb with MiXCR from the RT-PCR reads. The sample yields approximately 530,000 distinct CDR3 sequences, 7.6% seen once. Specimen: PBMCs from blood, collected about 23 months after vaccination. Source of these receptors: a man aged 45 to 75 who received an inactivated influenza vaccine. Both conserved end residues are part of each CDR3.

j_call: TRBJ2-3
v_call: TRBV6-1
cdr3_aa: CASNPLAGVGDTQYF

j_call: TRBJ2-1
v_call: TRBV19
cdr3_aa: CASSYGTGIYNEQFF

j_call: TRBJ2-5
v_call: TRBV4-3
cdr3_aa: CASSQDGGRETQYF

j_call: TRBJ1-2
v_call: TRBV5-1
cdr3_aa: CASSISSGNYGYTF

j_call: TRBJ2-7
v_call: TRBV10-3
cdr3_aa: CAISEWGPSYEQYF

j_call: TRBJ2-1
v_call: TRBV9
cdr3_aa: CASSGLDFYNEQFF

j_call: TRBJ1-5
v_call: TRBV6-1
cdr3_aa: CASSDSSWGYQPQHF

j_call: TRBJ1-4
v_call: TRBV10-3
cdr3_aa: CAISESAGAGEKLFF

j_call: TRBJ2-4
v_call: TRBV5-5
cdr3_aa: CASSSAPGKNIQYF

j_call: TRBJ2-3
v_call: TRBV5-5
cdr3_aa: CASSLVTGAADTQYF

j_call: TRBJ2-7
v_call: TRBV5-1
cdr3_aa: CASSPGTYEQYF

j_call: TRBJ1-1
v_call: TRBV20-1
cdr3_aa: CSAPRQPNTEAFF

j_call: TRBJ2-2
v_call: TRBV29-1
cdr3_aa: CSVVSGSLVGELFF

j_call: TRBJ1-3
v_call: TRBV27
cdr3_aa: CASSFRYPGNTIYF

j_call: TRBJ2-4
v_call: TRBV6-1
cdr3_aa: CASSEGEGALASYF

j_call: TRBJ2-3
v_call: TRBV7-6
cdr3_aa: CASSLAGIASPGDTQYF

j_call: TRBJ2-7
v_call: TRBV28
cdr3_aa: CASSQQGYEQYF

j_call: TRBJ1-6
v_call: TRBV18
cdr3_aa: CASSPPEGVHSPLHF

j_call: TRBJ2-7
v_call: TRBV4-3
cdr3_aa: CASSQGYRVSYEQYF

j_call: TRBJ2-3
v_call: TRBV6-5
cdr3_aa: CASSYLLAGGSDTQYF

j_call: TRBJ2-2
v_call: TRBV29-1
cdr3_aa: CSAAGQRNTGELFF

j_call: TRBJ2-2
v_call: TRBV6-2/TRBV6-3
cdr3_aa: CASGTTAKFTGELFF

j_call: TRBJ2-7
v_call: TRBV29-1
cdr3_aa: CSVDGVGYEQYF

j_call: TRBJ1-2
v_call: TRBV12-3/TRBV12-4
cdr3_aa: CATQMSAANYGYTF

j_call: TRBJ2-5
v_call: TRBV7-9
cdr3_aa: CASSLTDSFRETQYF

j_call: TRBJ2-1
v_call: TRBV7-2
cdr3_aa: CASSLDQISYNEQFF

j_call: TRBJ1-2
v_call: TRBV4-3
cdr3_aa: CASSQDRGVWNYGYTF

j_call: TRBJ1-1
v_call: TRBV5-1
cdr3_aa: CASSGKTGAGNTEAFF

j_call: TRBJ2-2
v_call: TRBV7-8
cdr3_aa: CASRGTQTGELFF

j_call: TRBJ1-2
v_call: TRBV20-1
cdr3_aa: CSPYRTGTNYGYTF

j_call: TRBJ2-1
v_call: TRBV24-1
cdr3_aa: CATSDLLAGGGYEQFF

j_call: TRBJ2-5
v_call: TRBV15
cdr3_aa: CATSRAAGEQETQYF

j_call: TRBJ1-3
v_call: TRBV5-1
cdr3_aa: CASSIQPRDSRNTIYF

j_call: TRBJ2-1
v_call: TRBV9
cdr3_aa: CASSLSPGGSYNEQFF

j_call: TRBJ2-3
v_call: TRBV5-1
cdr3_aa: CASSLAALKSTDTQYF

j_call: TRBJ2-1
v_call: TRBV3-1
cdr3_aa: CASSQEGPMIGQFF

j_call: TRBJ2-2
v_call: TRBV12-3/TRBV12-4
cdr3_aa: CASSSGRYGELFF

j_call: TRBJ2-1
v_call: TRBV6-5
cdr3_aa: CASSYVAGGRNEQFF

j_call: TRBJ2-1
v_call: TRBV6-2/TRBV6-3
cdr3_aa: CASRGTGLRQFF

j_call: TRBJ1-1
v_call: TRBV5-1
cdr3_aa: CASKPGQEYAEAFF

j_call: TRBJ1-4
v_call: TRBV27
cdr3_aa: CASSLNRGAGEKLFF

j_call: TRBJ1-6
v_call: TRBV6-5
cdr3_aa: CASSYRQRQGAPGSPLHF

j_call: TRBJ2-7
v_call: TRBV4-1
cdr3_aa: CASSLSQDRSYEQYF

j_call: TRBJ2-7
v_call: TRBV28
cdr3_aa: CASSPADMFYEQYF

j_call: TRBJ2-1
v_call: TRBV15
cdr3_aa: CATSRFEGGGPYNEQFF

j_call: TRBJ2-7
v_call: TRBV10-3
cdr3_aa: CAIRGTGTYEQYF

j_call: TRBJ2-1
v_call: TRBV20-1
cdr3_aa: CSARDAGRAFYNEQFF

j_call: TRBJ2-5
v_call: TRBV28
cdr3_aa: CASSSSYGGRETQYF

j_call: TRBJ2-2
v_call: TRBV27
cdr3_aa: CATRLQQNTGELFF